The 16 T cell receptor beta chains given below trace back to one sample, sequenced in a study of T cell responses to AZD1222 COVID-19 vaccine. Profiling relied on immunoSEQ multiplex PCR, and the TCRdb table lists in-frame clones only, not all of them. The sample carries about 120,000 clones, 70% to 90% recorded once. This specimen consisted of peripheral blood, obtained 28 days after the second AZD1222 dose. These TCRs come from an adult who received the AZD1222 COVID-19 vaccine.

The chain carries TRBV9 and TRBJ1-6, with a possible D match to TRBD1 (6 bases). The CDR3 extends over 15 amino acids. Deletions cut 3 bases from V and 7 bases from J, with 14 bases between. In germline, CDR1 is SGDLS, CDR2 YYNGEE. The CDR3 loop reads CASSDTGTQNSPLHF. CDR3 nucleotide sequence: TGTGCCAGCAGCGATACCGGGACACAAAATTCACCCCTCCACTTT.

The V call is TRBV5-6, the J call TRBJ1-2; no firm D call. Germline CDR1 SGHDT, CDR2 YYEEEE. The CDR3 sequence is 11 residues long. The V and J ends lost 0 bases and 4 bases respectively, with 1 base between them. The CDR3 DNA is TGTGCCAGCAGCTTGGCCTATGGCTACACCTTC. Encoded protein: CASSLAYGYTF.

The chain is built from TRBV28 and TRBJ1-2, with D tentatively TRBD1 (5 bases). The V gene's germline CDR1 is MDHEN and CDR2 SYDVKM. The germline V and J ends were trimmed by 1 base and 6 bases, with 9 bases remaining between them. The CDR3 spans 13 residues. Written as DNA, the CDR3 is TGTGCCAGCAGTTTATTCCAGGGCGATGGCTACACCTTC. It is translated as CASSLFQGDGYTF.

This chain uses TRBV3-1 (or the pseudogene TRBV3-2) with TRBJ1-5, with D unclear. CDR1 is LGHDT and CDR2 is YNNKEL in the germline V gene (reference sequence). V lost 5 bases to trimming and J lost 3 bases, with 11 bases between them. There are 14 residues in the CDR3. The CDR3 region is CASSGGYFNQPQHF. The CDR3 nucleotides are TGTGCCAGCAGCGGAGGGTATTTCAATCAGCCCCAGCATTTT.

This chain connects TRBV3-1 (or the pseudogene TRBV3-2) to TRBJ2-1; D is ambiguous. The CDR3 is made up of 15 amino acids. V lost 3 bases to trimming and J lost 0 bases, with 9 bases between them. CDR1 is LGHDT and CDR2 is YNNKEL in the germline V gene (reference sequence). CDR3 loop: CASSQLRSSYNEQFF. CDR3 nucleotide sequence: TGTGCCAGCAGCCAGTTACGGAGCTCCTACAATGAGCAGTTCTTC.

This chain links TRBV12-5 with TRBJ2-7; D possibly uses TRBD1 or TRBD2 (5 bases each). Trimming removed 2 bases from V and 2 bases from J, with 19 bases in between. CDR1 LGHNT and CDR2 FRNRAP come from the germline V gene. The CDR3 has 17 residues. CDR3 region: CASGLTTRRDAPYEQYF. As DNA, the CDR3 is TGTGCTAGTGGTTTGACTACTCGCCGGGACGCGCCCTACGAGCAGTACTTC.

V is TRBV19 and J is TRBJ1-2; unclear D gene. The CDR3 contains 15 residues. Germline V gene lookup returns CDR1 LNHDA and CDR2 SQIVND (reference sequence). Trimming pared 1 base from V and 0 bases from J, leaving 9 bases between. The CDR3 loop is CASSIGARTNYGYTF. The CDR3 DNA sequence: TGTGCCAGTAGTATAGGTGCCAGAACTAACTATGGCTACACCTTC.

The V gene is TRBV6-5, the J gene TRBJ2-3, with D perhaps matching TRBD2 (6 bases). The V end was cut by 6 bases, the J end by 0 bases, with 13 bases between. The CDR3 runs 15 residues. Per the germline V gene, CDR1 is MNHEY and CDR2 is SVGAGI. The CDR3 DNA sequence: TGTGCCAGCAGAGACCCCGGGACTAGCACAGATACGCAGTATTTT. It is translated as CASRDPGTSTDTQYF.

The chain joins TRBV2 to TRBJ2-7; no definite D call. Per the germline V gene, CDR1 is SNHLY and CDR2 is FYNNEI. The CDR3 length is 13 residues. V lost 4 bases, J lost 2 bases, and 9 bases lay in between. CDR3 nucleotide sequence: TGTGCCAGCAGTGGGAGAGGCCCCTACGAGCAGTACTTC. Encoded protein: CASSGRGPYEQYF.

The V and J genes are TRBV7-9 and TRBJ1-3; D call uncertain. The CDR3 consists of 13 residues. Trimming cost V 1 base and J 4 bases, with 5 bases left between them. CDR1 SEHNR and CDR2 FQNEAQ come from the germline V gene (reference sequence). This CDR3 reads CASSLVAGNTIYF. The CDR3 DNA follows: TGTGCCAGCAGCTTAGTTGCGGGAAACACCATATATTTT.

The chain carries TRBV25-1 and TRBJ2-1, with 8 nucleotides matching TRBD2. CDR3 length: 13 residues. CDR1 and CDR2 (germline): MGHDK, SYGVNS. The CDR3 loop is CANPGGPTNEQFF. CDR3 sequence (DNA): TGTGCAAACCCGGGGGGGCCTACCAATGAGCAGTTCTTC.

The sample holds a few counts of this clone. The chain is built from TRBV3-1 (or the pseudogene TRBV3-2) and TRBJ2-3; no clear D gene. With 0 bases removed from V and 4 bases from J, the gap between germline ends came to 14 bases. Germline V gene lookup returns CDR1 LGHDT and CDR2 YNNKEL (reference sequence). This CDR3 contains 16 residues. The CDR3 bases are TGTGCCAGCAGCCAAGAAGCCAAAGACCTGCCAGATACGCAGTATTTT. This codes for CASSQEAKDLPDTQYF.

The rearrangement uses TRBV11-2 and TRBJ1-1; D gene ambiguous. V lost 2 bases and J 1 base, leaving 5 bases between the germline ends. The germline gives CDR1 SGHAT, CDR2 FQNNGV. This CDR3 is 13 amino acids long. CDR3 bases: TGTGCCAGCAGCTTATGGGGGAACACTGAAGCTTTCTTT. It is translated as CASSLWGNTEAFF.

The chain uses TRBV3-1 (or the pseudogene TRBV3-2) and TRBJ1-1; 7 bases agree with TRBD1. CDR1 is LGHDT and CDR2 is YNNKEL in the germline V gene (reference sequence). There are 13 residues in the CDR3. The junction had 5 bases not matched to a gene; V was cut back by 5 bases and J by 5 bases. The CDR3 is CASSTTGSTEAFF. CDR3 nucleotide sequence: TGTGCCAGCAGCACGACAGGGTCTACTGAAGCTTTCTTT.

This rearrangement joins TRBV3-1 (or the pseudogene TRBV3-2) to TRBJ1-6, with D uncertain. This CDR3 comprises 17 residues. V was trimmed by 4 bases and J by 0 bases, leaving 13 bases between them. Germline V gene sequence: CDR1 LGHDT, CDR2 YNNKEL (reference sequence). Written as DNA, the CDR3 is TGTGCCAGCAGCCCAAGATTGCTGAGCTCCTATAATTCACCCCTCCACTTT. Translation: CASSPRLLSSYNSPLHF.

The chain couples TRBV30 to TRBJ2-6; TRBD1 matches at 7 bases. The length of the CDR3 is 13 residues. Trimming cost V 2 bases and J 13 bases; bases outside gene matches: 8. Looked up from germline, CDR1 is GTSNPN and CDR2 is SVGIG (reference sequence). CDR3 DNA sequence: TGTGCCTGGAGTAGGACAGGCCCACCGGTCCTGACTTTC. This gives the protein CAWSRTGPPVLTF.